A single sample gave rise to the 20 T cell receptor beta chains below, sequenced in a study of beta chain features in type 1 diabetes. The study's findings and limits: TCRB CDR3s were moderately but significantly shorter in Type 1 diabetes patients in all four CD4+ subsets.

The whole isolated RNA underwent reverse transcription, so sequencing captured expressed TCRB transcripts. Clones were sequenced by immunoSEQ multiplex PCR, and TCRdb holds only the in-frame ones, with some missing. The data contain roughly 100,000 clones, 25% to 35% of them singletons. Which antigens these TCRs recognize remains unknown. Sequencing was performed on central memory CD4+ T cells from blood. The receptors here all came from a woman between 18 and 29 years old with type 1 diabetes.

This clone was found a few times. This chain joins TRBV11-3 and TRBJ2-3, with 9 bases that match TRBD2. Germline V gene sequence: CDR1 SGHNT, CDR2 YENEEA. The CDR3 spans 15 residues. The trim removed 5 bases at V and 6 bases at J, leaving 9 bases unmatched. The CDR3 is CASSARTSASDTQYF. The CDR3 bases are TGTGCCAGCAGCGCCCGGACTAGCGCGTCCGATACGCAGTATTTT.

The chain links TRBV28 to TRBJ2-7; TRBD1 matches at 8 bases. Germline V gene sequence: CDR1 MDHEN, CDR2 SYDVKM. Trimming at V came to 3 bases and at J to 6 bases, leaving 10 bases not matched to a gene. The CDR3 runs to 15 residues. CDR3 nucleotide sequence: TGTGCCAGCAGTTTTCGCAGGGGGCGTATGCCCGAGCAGTACTTC. Translation gives CASSFRRGRMPEQYF.

V and J are TRBV30 and TRBJ1-3; D is undetermined. Germline CDR1 and CDR2: GTSNPN and SVGIG (reference sequence). This CDR3 comprises 12 residues. Trimming took off 3 bases at V and 4 bases at J, with 7 bases between the two ends. Written as DNA, the CDR3 is TGTGCCTGGAGCCCCGGGGGAAACACCATATATTTT. Translating it yields CAWSPGGNTIYF.

The genes are TRBV6-5 and TRBJ2-5; 7 nucleotides match TRBD2. Germline V gene lookup returns CDR1 MNHEY and CDR2 SVGAGI. With V trimmed by 2 bases and J by 2 bases, 5 bases remained unmatched. CDR3 length: 15 amino acids. CDR3 bases: TGTGCCAGCAGTTACGGGGGGGGGTTTCAAGAGACCCAGTACTTC. Translating it yields CASSYGGGFQETQYF.

V is TRBV5-6 and J is TRBJ1-2; D might be TRBD1 (6 bases). CDR3 size: 14 residues. The V gene lost 2 bases and the J gene lost 7 bases, with 15 bases spanning the gap. Germline V gene lookup returns CDR1 SGHDT and CDR2 YYEEEE. Here the CDR3 reads CASSLWGQVAGYTF. The CDR3 bases are TGTGCCAGCAGCTTATGGGGGCAAGTTGCTGGCTACACCTTC.

The CDR3 loop reads CASNSRGETDTQYF. DNA for the CDR3: TGTGCCAGCAATTCGCGAGGTGAAACAGATACGCAGTATTTT. This chain joins TRBV28 and TRBJ2-3; no clear D gene. CDR1 and CDR2 (germline): MDHEN, SYDVKM. V dropped 7 bases and J dropped 3 bases, with 14 bases sitting between them. This CDR3 is 14 amino acids long.

The chain links TRBV11-2 to TRBJ2-5; 7 bases are shared with TRBD2. The CDR3 is 13 amino acids. Germline V CDR1 and CDR2: SGHAT, FQNNGV. The junction had 1 base not matched to a gene; V was cut back by 1 base and J by 5 bases. The DNA for the CDR3 is TGTGCCAGCAGCTTAGCCGGGGGGGAGACCCAGTACTTC. This encodes CASSLAGGETQYF.

This clone was seen more than once but under ten times. The rearrangement links TRBV2 to TRBJ1-1; TRBD1 aligns across 10 bases. Looked up from germline, CDR1 is SNHLY and CDR2 is FYNNEI. V lost 5 bases, J lost 4 bases, and 1 base stayed unmatched. CDR3 length: 13 amino acids. The CDR3 coding sequence is TGTGCCAGCAGTCGGACAGGGGGCACTGAAGCTTTCTTT. It translates to CASSRTGGTEAFF.

CDR3 residues: CATSRGQGRGFSEQYF. The CDR3 DNA reads TGTGCCACCAGCAGGGGACAGGGCCGGGGTTTTTCCGAGCAGTACTTC. This chain joins TRBV15 and TRBJ2-7; TRBD1 agrees at 9 bases. Germline V gene sequence: CDR1 LNHNV, CDR2 YYDKDF (reference sequence). The V and J ends lost 3 bases and 6 bases, in that order; junction bases with no gene match: 12. The CDR3 loop spans 16 amino acids.

V is TRBV9 and J is TRBJ2-1; 7 bases are a match to TRBD2. V lost 0 bases and J lost 10; bases outside the gene matches: 16. Germline-derived CDR1 and CDR2 are SGDLS and YYNGEE. This CDR3 comprises 17 residues. The CDR3 reads CASSVEGGRGGFGEQFF. As DNA, the CDR3 is TGTGCCAGCAGCGTAGAAGGCGGGAGAGGAGGGTTTGGGGAGCAGTTCTTC.

The chain joins TRBV7-9 to TRBJ2-5, with TRBD2 as a possible D gene (6 bases). The V gene's germline CDR1 is SEHNR and CDR2 FQNEAQ (reference sequence). Trimming stripped 5 bases from V and 5 bases from J, with 15 bases between. The CDR3 is 14 residues long. The CDR3 DNA reads TGTGCCAGCAGCCCCCAACGGGAGTGGGAGACCCAGTACTTC. Translating it yields CASSPQREWETQYF.

A few counts support this clone. The rearrangement joins TRBV28 to TRBJ1-1; a weak D match, TRBD1 (5 bases). From germline, CDR1 is MDHEN and CDR2 SYDVKM. The CDR3 consists of 15 residues. V lost 7 bases and J 1 base, leaving 16 bases between the germline ends. CDR3 nucleotides: TGTGCCAGCACCCCCTCAGGGTATGGGAACACTGAAGCTTTCTTT. It is translated as CASTPSGYGNTEAFF.

This clone was seen more than once but under ten times. The chain joins TRBV18 to TRBJ2-1, with D perhaps TRBD2 (6 bases). The CDR3 is made up of 18 amino acids. Germline CDR1 is KGHSH and CDR2 is LQKENI. The germline V and J ends were trimmed by 3 bases and 0 bases, with 18 bases remaining between them. DNA of the CDR3: TGTGCCAGCTCACCCAAAGGGACTTTTCCGAGCTCCTACAATGAGCAGTTCTTC. The encoded protein is CASSPKGTFPSSYNEQFF.

This rearrangement joins TRBV7-2 to TRBJ2-5; D is possibly TRBD2 (5 bases). Trimming pared 2 bases from V and 4 bases from J, leaving 8 bases between. There are 13 residues in the CDR3. The germline V gene encodes CDR1 SGHTA and CDR2 FQGNSA. CDR3 in amino acids: CASSLNTRETQYF. The CDR3 bases are TGTGCCAGCAGCTTAAATACTAGAGAGACCCAGTACTTC.

This clone showed up just once. The chain combines TRBV5-6 with TRBJ2-1, with 12 bases fitting TRBD2. Germline-derived CDR1 and CDR2 are SGHDT and YYEEEE. CDR3 size: 14 residues. V was pared by 7 bases and J by 14 bases, with 13 bases of the junction left unmatched. This chain's CDR3 is CASSQSTSGRIEFF. The CDR3 DNA reads TGTGCCAGCTCGCAATCTACTAGCGGGAGGATCGAGTTCTTC.

The chain uses TRBV14 and TRBJ1-2, with 9 positions matching TRBD1. This CDR3 contains 16 residues. With V trimmed by 1 base and J by 4 bases, 7 bases remained unmatched. The germline V gene encodes CDR1 SGHDN and CDR2 FVKESK. The CDR3 here is CASSQGGQGLGYGYTF. DNA for the CDR3: TGTGCCAGCAGCCAAGGAGGACAGGGGCTTGGCTATGGCTACACCTTC.

The rearrangement links TRBV12-5 to TRBJ2-5; 9 bases fit TRBD2. In germline, CDR1 is LGHNT, CDR2 FRNRAP. The CDR3 is made up of 13 amino acids. The trim removed 7 bases at V and 5 bases at J, leaving 5 bases unmatched. CDR3 sequence (DNA): TGTGCTAGTGCCTCTAGCGGGACTGAGACCCAGTACTTC. Translating it yields CASASSGTETQYF.

Only a few counts were recorded for this clone. The rearrangement links TRBV10-3 to TRBJ2-7, with TRBD2 identical over 7 bases. CDR1 is ENHRY and CDR2 is SYGVKD in the germline V gene. The CDR3 length is 16 residues. The ends lost 6 bases at V and 4 bases at J; junction bases unmatched: 15. The chain's CDR3 is CAISDGGRAPLYEQYV. CDR3 nucleotide sequence: TGTGCCATCAGCGACGGGGGGAGGGCCCCCTTATACGAGCAGTACGTC.

The chain combines TRBV30 with TRBJ1-2; a weak D match, TRBD1 (6 bases). CDR1 GTSNPN and CDR2 SVGIG come from the germline V gene (reference sequence). The CDR3 totals 14 residues. Trimming took 5 bases from V and 4 from J, leaving 17 bases between them. CDR3: CAWGPGRGSYGYTF. As DNA, the CDR3 is TGTGCCTGGGGCCCTGGCAGGGGCAGCTATGGCTACACCTTC.

The chain has TRBV28 and TRBJ1-2; 7 bases are shared with TRBD1. Looked up from germline, CDR1 is MDHEN and CDR2 is SYDVKM. V lost 5 bases, J lost 0 bases, and 3 bases stayed unmatched. The CDR3 is 14 amino acids. The CDR3 DNA follows: TGTGCCAGCAGTGGGGACAGCACTAACTATGGCTACACCTTC. Amino acids: CASSGDSTNYGYTF.